This paragraph reports one TCR beta chain. Its antigen is unidentified. The table came from immunoSEQ multiplex PCR; TCRdb's copy has only in-frame clones and leaves some out. Of roughly 40,000 clones in the sample, 81% were seen once. These data originate in a study of PD-L1 blockade in urothelial cancer. At the level of the study: About 90% of the 29 patients were males with bladder-origin urothelial cancer. Typically, measured as a median, blood samples had over 120,000 T cells. General observations from the study: A below-median TCR clonality in blood before treatment predicted better survival.

Between 1 and 8 samples per patient were obtained, pretreatment and on-treatment. This clonotype was obtained from a man in his 70s with urothelial cancer. Sequenced here: PBMCs, sampled around atezolizumab (anti-PD-L1) treatment.

The CDR3 is CASSLTSGSSNEQFF. In DNA, the CDR3 is TGTGCCAGCAGCCTTACTAGCGGGAGTTCCAATGAGCAGTTCTTC. The rearrangement joins TRBV9 to TRBJ2-1; 11 bases map to TRBD2. CDR1 and CDR2 (germline): SGDLS, YYNGEE. V shed 4 bases and J 6 bases; nucleotides not matched to a gene: 6. The CDR3 has 15 amino acids. Filled out from reference TRBV9 and TRBJ2-1, the complete variable domain reads DSGVTQTPKHLITATGQRVTLRCSPRSGDLSVYWYQQSLDQGLQFLIQYYNGEERAKGNILERFSAQQFPDLHSELNLSSLELGDSALYFCASSLTSGSSNEQFFGPGTRLTVL.